This T cell receptor beta chain came from a study of shared clonotypes between healthy human individuals. The study's findings and limits: Four donors had about 5% of their naive CD4 clonotypes in common. Estimated clonotype richness was generally higher in naive than memory subsets.

V gave up 10 bases and J gave up 6 bases; unmatched junction bases: 12. This CDR3 is built from 15 residues. Germline V gene sequence: CDR1 MNHEY, CDR2 SMNVEV (reference sequence). The sorted-subset replicate PCRs were given around 200 ng DNA, which is tens of thousands of T cell genomes. TCRdb keeps only in-frame clones here, not all; method: immunoSEQ multiplex PCR. In the table there are about 1 million clones, around four fifths of which are singletons. This clone appeared many times. No antigen is known for it. This sequence originates from a man aged 18 to 30 in good health. The sample comprised memory CD4+ T cells sorted from blood. Sample subset: CD45RA-negative fraction. The chain uses TRBV27 and TRBJ1-6; TRBD1 matches 7 bases. The CDR3 bases are TGTGCCACCCAAACAGGGACAGTGACTAATTCACCCCTCCACTTT. Translated, it gives CATQTGTVTNSPLHF.